This entry concerns a single T cell receptor (beta chain). Germline assignment: CDR1 SNHLY and CDR2 FYNNEI. V was cut by 4 bases and J by 0 bases, with 5 bases left in between. The CDR3 runs to 13 residues. This specimen comes from a study of control samples from healthy donors and cancer patients. Sequenced by immunoSEQ multiplex PCR; TCRdb stores in-frame clones only, minus some. The profile covers about 180,000 clones, with about 90% appearing a single time and roughly 1.5% taken by the ten largest. The chain recombines TRBV2 with TRBJ2-3; D assignment may be TRBD1 or TRBD2 (5 bases each). The receptor was isolated from a woman between 50 and 59 years old in good health. The sequenced material came from blood. CDR3 sequence (DNA): TGTGCCAGCAGTGGGGACAGCACAGATACGCAGTATTTT. This codes for CASSGDSTDTQYF.